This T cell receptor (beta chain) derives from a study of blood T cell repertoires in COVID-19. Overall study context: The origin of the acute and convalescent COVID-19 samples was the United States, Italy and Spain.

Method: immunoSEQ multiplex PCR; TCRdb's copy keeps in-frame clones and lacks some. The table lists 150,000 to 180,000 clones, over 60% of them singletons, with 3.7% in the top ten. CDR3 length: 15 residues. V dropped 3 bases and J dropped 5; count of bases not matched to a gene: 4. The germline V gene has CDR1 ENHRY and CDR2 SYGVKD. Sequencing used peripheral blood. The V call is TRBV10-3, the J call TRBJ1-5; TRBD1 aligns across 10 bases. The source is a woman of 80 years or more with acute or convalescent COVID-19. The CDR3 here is CAISDSDRGYQPQHF. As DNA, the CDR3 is TGTGCCATCAGTGACTCGGACAGGGGGTATCAGCCCCAGCATTTT.